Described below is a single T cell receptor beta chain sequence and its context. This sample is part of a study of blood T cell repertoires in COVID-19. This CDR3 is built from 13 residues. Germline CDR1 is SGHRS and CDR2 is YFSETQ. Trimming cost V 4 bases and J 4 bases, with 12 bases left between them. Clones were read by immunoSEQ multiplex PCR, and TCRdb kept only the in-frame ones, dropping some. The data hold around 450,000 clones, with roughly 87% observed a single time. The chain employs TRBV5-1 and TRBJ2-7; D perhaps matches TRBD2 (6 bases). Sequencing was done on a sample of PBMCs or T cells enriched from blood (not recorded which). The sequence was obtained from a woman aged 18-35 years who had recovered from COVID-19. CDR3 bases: TGCGCCAGCAGCCGGGACTCAACTTACGAGCAGTACTTC. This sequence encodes CASSRDSTYEQYF.